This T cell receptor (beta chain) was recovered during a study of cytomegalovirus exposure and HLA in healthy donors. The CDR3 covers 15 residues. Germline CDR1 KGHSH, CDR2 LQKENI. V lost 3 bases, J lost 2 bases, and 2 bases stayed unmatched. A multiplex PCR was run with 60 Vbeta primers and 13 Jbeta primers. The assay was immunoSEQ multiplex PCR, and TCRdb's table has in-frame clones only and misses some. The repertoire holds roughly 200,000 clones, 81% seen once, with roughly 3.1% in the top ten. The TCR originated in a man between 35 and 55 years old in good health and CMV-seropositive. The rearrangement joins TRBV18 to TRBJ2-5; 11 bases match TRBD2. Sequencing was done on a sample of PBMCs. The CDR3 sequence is CASSPRLAGQETQYF. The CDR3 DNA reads TGTGCCAGCTCACCTCGACTAGCGGGGCAAGAGACCCAGTACTTC.